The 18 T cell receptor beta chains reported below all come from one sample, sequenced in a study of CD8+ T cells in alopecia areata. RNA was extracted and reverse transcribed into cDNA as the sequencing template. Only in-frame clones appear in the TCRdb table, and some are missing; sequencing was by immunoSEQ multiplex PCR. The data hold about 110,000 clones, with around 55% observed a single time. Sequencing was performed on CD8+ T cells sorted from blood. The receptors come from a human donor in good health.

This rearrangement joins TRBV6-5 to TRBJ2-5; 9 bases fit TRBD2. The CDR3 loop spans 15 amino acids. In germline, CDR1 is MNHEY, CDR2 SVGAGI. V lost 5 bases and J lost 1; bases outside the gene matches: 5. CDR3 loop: CASSHSGGIQETQYF. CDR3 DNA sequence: TGTGCCAGCAGTCATAGCGGGGGAATCCAAGAGACCCAGTACTTC.

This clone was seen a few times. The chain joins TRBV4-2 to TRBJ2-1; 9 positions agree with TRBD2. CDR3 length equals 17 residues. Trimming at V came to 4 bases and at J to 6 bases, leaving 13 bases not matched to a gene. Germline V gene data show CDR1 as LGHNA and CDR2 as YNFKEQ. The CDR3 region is CASSPRGSGGPSNEQFF. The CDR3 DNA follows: TGTGCCAGCAGCCCGAGGGGTAGCGGGGGCCCGTCCAATGAGCAGTTCTTC.

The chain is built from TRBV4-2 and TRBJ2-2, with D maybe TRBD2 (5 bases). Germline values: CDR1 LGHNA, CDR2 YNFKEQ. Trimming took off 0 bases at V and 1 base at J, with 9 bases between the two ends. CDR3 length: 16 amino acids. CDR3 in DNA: TGTGCCAGCAGCCAAGATAGCGTTCAGAACACCGGGGAGCTGTTTTTT. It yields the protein CASSQDSVQNTGELFF.

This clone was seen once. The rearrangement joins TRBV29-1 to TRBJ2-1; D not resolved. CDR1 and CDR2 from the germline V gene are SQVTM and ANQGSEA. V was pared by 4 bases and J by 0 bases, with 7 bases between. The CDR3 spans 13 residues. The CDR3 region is CSVALSSYNEQFF. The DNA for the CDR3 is TGCAGCGTTGCCCTTAGCTCCTACAATGAGCAGTTCTTC.

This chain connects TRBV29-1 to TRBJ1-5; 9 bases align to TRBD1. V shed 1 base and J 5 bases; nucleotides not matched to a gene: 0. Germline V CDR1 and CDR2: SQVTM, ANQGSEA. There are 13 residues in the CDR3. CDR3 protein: CSVEGTGDQPQHF. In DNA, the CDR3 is TGCAGCGTTGAAGGGACAGGGGATCAGCCCCAGCATTTT.

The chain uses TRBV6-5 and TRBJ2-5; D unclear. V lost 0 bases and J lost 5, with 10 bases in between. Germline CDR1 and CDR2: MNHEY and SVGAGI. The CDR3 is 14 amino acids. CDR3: CASSYSVYMETQYF. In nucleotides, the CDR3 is TGTGCCAGCAGTTACTCGGTGTACATGGAGACCCAGTACTTC.

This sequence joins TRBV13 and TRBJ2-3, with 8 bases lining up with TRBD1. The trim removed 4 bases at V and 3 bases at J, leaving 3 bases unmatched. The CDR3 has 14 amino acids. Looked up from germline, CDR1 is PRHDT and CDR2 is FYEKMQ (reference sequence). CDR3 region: CASSSQGATDTQYF. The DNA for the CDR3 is TGTGCCAGCAGCTCCCAGGGGGCTACAGATACGCAGTATTTT.

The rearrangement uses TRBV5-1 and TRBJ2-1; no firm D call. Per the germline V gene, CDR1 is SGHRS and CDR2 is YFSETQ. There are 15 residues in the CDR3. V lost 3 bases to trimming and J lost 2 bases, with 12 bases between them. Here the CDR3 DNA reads TGCGCCAGCAGCTCTCCTATTGGTCCCTACAATGAGCAGTTCTTC. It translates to CASSSPIGPYNEQFF.

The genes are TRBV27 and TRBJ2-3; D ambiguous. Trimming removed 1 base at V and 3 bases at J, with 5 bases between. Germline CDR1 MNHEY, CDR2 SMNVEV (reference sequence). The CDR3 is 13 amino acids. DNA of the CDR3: TGTGCCAGCAGTTTATTCCCAACAGATACGCAGTATTTT. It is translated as CASSLFPTDTQYF.

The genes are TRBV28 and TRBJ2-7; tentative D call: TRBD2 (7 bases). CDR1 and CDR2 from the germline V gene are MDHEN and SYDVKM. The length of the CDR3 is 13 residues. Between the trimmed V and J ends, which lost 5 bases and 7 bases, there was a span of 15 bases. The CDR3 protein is CASSTGGPGEQYF. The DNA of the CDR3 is TGTGCCAGCAGTACCGGGGGGCCTGGAGAGCAGTACTTC.

This CDR3 is CASSFSGEQFF. CDR3 in DNA: TGTGCCAGCAGCTTTAGCGGGGAGCAGTTCTTC. The chain uses TRBV11-2 and TRBJ2-1, with 7 bases matching TRBD2. From germline, CDR1 is SGHAT and CDR2 FQNNGV. The CDR3 has 11 residues. Germline trimming cut 3 bases from V and 10 bases from J; bases unmatched to any gene: 0.

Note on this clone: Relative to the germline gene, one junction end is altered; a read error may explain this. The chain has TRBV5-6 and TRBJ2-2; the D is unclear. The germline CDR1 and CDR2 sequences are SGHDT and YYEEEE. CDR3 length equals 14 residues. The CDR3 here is CASSLNTNTRELFF. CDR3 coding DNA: TGTGCCAGCAGCTTGAATACGAACACCAGGGAGCTGTTTTTT.

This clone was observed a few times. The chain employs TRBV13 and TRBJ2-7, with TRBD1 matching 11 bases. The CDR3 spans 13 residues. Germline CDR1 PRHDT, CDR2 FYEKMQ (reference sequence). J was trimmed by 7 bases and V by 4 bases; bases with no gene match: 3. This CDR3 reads CASSSGTGGEQYF. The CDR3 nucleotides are TGTGCCAGCAGCTCCGGGACAGGGGGTGAGCAGTACTTC.

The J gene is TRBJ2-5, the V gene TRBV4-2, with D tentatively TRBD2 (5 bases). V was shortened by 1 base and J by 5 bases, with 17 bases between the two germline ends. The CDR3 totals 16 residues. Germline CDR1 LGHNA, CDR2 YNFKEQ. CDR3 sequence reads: CASSQVGARARETQYF. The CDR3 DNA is TGTGCCAGCAGCCAAGTTGGAGCGCGGGCTAGGGAGACCCAGTACTTC.

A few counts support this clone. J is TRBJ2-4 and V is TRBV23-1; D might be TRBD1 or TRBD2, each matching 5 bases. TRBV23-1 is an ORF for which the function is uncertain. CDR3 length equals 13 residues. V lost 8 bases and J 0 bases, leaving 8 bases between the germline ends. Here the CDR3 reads CASGGLAKNIQYF. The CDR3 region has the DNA TGCGCCAGCGGGGGTTTAGCCAAAAACATTCAGTACTTC.

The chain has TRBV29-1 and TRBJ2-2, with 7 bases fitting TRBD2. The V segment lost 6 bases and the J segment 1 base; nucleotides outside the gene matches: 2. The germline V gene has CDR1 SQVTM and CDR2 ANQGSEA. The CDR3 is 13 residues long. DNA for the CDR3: TGCAGCGTGTCGGGAGGGAACACCGGGGAGCTGTTTTTT. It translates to CSVSGGNTGELFF.

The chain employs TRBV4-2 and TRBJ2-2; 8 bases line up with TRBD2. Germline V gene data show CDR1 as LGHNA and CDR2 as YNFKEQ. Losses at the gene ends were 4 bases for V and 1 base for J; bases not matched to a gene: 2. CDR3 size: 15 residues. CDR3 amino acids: CASSPGLENTGELFF. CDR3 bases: TGTGCCAGCAGCCCGGGACTAGAGAACACCGGGGAGCTGTTTTTT.

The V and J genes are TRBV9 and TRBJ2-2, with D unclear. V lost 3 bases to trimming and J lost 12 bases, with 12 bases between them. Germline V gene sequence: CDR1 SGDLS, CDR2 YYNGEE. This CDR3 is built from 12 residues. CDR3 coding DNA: TGTGCCAGCAGCGCGACAAACTCAAAGCTGTTTTTT. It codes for CASSATNSKLFF.